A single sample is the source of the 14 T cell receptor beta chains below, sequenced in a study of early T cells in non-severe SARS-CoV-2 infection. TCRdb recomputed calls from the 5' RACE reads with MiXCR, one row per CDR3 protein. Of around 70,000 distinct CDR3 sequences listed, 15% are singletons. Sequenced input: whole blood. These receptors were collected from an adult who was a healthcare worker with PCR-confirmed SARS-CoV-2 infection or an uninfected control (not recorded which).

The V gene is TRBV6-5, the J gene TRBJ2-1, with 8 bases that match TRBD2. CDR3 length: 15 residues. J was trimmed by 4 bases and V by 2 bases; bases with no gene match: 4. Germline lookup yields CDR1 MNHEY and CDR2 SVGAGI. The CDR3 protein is CASSYEASGYNEQFF. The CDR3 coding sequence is TGTGCCAGCAGTTACGAGGCTAGCGGGTACAATGAGCAGTTCTTC.

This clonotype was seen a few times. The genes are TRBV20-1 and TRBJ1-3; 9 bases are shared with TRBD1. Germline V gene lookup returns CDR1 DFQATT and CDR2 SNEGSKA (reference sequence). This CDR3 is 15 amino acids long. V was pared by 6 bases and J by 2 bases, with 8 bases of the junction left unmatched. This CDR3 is CSALPGTGTGNTIYF. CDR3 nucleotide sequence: TGCAGTGCGCTTCCCGGGACAGGGACTGGAAACACCATATATTTT.

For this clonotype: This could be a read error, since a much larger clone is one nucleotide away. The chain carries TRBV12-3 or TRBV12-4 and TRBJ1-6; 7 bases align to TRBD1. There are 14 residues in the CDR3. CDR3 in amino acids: CASSLTGEGSPLYF. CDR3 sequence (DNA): TGTGCCAGCAGTCTCACAGGGGAGGGATCACCCCTCTACTTT.

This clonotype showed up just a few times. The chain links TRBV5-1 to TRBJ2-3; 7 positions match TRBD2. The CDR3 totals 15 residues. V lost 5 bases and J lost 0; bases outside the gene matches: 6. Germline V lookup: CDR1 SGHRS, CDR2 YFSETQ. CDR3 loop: CASSSYSGSTDTQYF. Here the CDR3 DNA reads TGCGCCAGCAGTTCATATAGCGGGAGCACAGATACGCAGTATTTT.

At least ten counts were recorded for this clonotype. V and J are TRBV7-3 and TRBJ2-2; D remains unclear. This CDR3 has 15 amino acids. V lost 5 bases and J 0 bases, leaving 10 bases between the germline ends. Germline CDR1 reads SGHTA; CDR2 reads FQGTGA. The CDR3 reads CASSPGGTNTGELFF. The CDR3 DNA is TGTGCCAGCAGCCCAGGTGGAACGAACACCGGGGAGCTGTTTTTT.

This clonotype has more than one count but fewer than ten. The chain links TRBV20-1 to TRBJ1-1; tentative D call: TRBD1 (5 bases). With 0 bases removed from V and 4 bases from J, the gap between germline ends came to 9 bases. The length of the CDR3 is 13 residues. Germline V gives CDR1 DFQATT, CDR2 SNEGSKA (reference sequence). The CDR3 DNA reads TGCAGTGCTAGAGAACCAGGGACCACTGAAGCTTTCTTT. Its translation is CSAREPGTTEAFF.

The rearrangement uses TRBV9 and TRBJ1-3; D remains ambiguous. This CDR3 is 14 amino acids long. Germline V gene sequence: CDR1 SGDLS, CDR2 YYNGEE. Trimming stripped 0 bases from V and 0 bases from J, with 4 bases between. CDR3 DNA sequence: TGTGCCAGCAGCGTAGAGAGCTCTGGAAACACCATATATTTT. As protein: CASSVESSGNTIYF. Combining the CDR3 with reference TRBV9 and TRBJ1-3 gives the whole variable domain DSGVTQTPKHLITATGQRVTLRCSPRSGDLSVYWYQQSLDQGLQFLIQYYNGEERAKGNILERFSAQQFPDLHSELNLSSLELGDSALYFCASSVESSGNTIYFGEGSWLTVV.

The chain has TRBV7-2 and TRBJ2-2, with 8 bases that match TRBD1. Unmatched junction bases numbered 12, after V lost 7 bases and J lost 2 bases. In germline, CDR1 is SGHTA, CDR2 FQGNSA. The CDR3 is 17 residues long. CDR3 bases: TGTGCCAGCAACGCCCCGAGAGGGACAGGAAACACCGGGGAGCTGTTTTTT. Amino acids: CASNAPRGTGNTGELFF.

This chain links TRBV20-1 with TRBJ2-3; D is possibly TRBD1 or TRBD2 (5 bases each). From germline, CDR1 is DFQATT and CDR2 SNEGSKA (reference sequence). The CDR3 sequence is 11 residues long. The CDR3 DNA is TGCAGCGGGGCCGTCCCAAATACGCAGTATTTT. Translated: CSGAVPNTQYF.

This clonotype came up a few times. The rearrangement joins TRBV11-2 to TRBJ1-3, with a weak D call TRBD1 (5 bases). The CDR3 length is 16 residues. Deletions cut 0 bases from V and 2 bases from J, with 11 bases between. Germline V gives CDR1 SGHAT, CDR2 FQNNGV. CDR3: CASSLDPEGAGNTIYF. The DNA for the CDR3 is TGTGCCAGCAGCTTAGACCCCGAAGGGGCTGGAAACACCATATATTTT.

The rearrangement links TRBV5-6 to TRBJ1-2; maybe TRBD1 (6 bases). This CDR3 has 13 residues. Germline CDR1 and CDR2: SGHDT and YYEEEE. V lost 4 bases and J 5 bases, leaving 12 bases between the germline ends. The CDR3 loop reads CASSQGHSYGYTF. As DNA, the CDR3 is TGTGCCAGCAGCCAGGGACACTCGTATGGCTACACCTTC. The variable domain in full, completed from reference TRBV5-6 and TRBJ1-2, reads DAGVTQSPTHLIKTRGQQVTLRCSPKSGHDTVSWYQQALGQGPQFIFQYYEEEERQRGNFPDRFSGHQFPNYSSELNVNALLLGDSALYLCASSQGHSYGYTFGSGTRLTVV.

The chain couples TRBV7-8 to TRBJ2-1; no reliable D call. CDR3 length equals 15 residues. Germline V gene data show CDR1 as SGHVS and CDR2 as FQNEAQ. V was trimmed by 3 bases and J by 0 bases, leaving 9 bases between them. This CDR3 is CASSFGKSSYNEQFF. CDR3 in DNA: TGTGCCAGCAGCTTTGGGAAGAGCTCCTACAATGAGCAGTTCTTC.

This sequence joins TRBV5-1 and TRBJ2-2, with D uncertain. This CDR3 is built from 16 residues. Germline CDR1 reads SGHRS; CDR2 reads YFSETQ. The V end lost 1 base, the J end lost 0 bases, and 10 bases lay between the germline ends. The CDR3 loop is CASSLLTPSNTGELFF. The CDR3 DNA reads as TGCGCCAGCAGCTTGTTAACACCGTCGAACACCGGGGAGCTGTTTTTT.

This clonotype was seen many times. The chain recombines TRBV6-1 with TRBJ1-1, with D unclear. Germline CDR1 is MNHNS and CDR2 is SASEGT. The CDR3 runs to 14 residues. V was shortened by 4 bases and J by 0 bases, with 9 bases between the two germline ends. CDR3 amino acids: CASSVQVMNTEAFF. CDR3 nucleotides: TGTGCCAGCAGTGTGCAAGTGATGAACACTGAAGCTTTCTTT.